This T cell receptor (beta chain) was sequenced during a study of blood T cell repertoires in COVID-19. Study summary: There were acute and convalescent COVID-19 samples, and they came from the United States, Italy and Spain. PBMCs, B-cell-depleted T cells, or T cells provided the cDNA or gDNA that made up the material.

CDR1 and CDR2 from the germline V gene are LNHDA and SQIVND (reference sequence). V lost 3 bases, J lost 1 base, and 11 bases lay in between. The CDR3 extends over 15 amino acids. Authors' analysis steps: Estimated nucleated cell counts came from reference gene primer amplification. Profiling relied on immunoSEQ multiplex PCR, and the TCRdb table lists in-frame clones only, not all of them. That table gives V, J and clone size, and the DNA gave D and trimming. The sample contains roughly 80,000 clones, roughly four fifths of which appear only once. Sample: peripheral blood. The sequence was collected from a human donor in a cohort sampled during active COVID-19. The J gene is TRBJ2-3, the V gene TRBV19; maybe TRBD2 (6 bases). CDR3 nucleotide sequence: TGTGCCAGTAGTATGGGGTGGGGGGGCACAGATACGCAGTATTTT. Translating it yields CASSMGWGGTDTQYF.